This T cell receptor beta chain was sequenced in a study of T cell repertoires in cytomegalovirus infection. Study details: Peptides in the study included HLA-C-restricted and HLA-B-restricted CMV epitopes. Public TCR beta signatures marked donors with CMV infection and the matching HLA. Study-wide findings and caveats: HLA-C-restricted CMV-specific TCR beta clonotypes were dominant in the ex vivo response. Carriers of CMV and the relevant HLA type were discriminated by public TCR beta frequency.

Regarding this clonotype: What it binds is unknown.

The trim removed 6 bases at V and 10 bases at J, leaving 17 bases unmatched. The CDR3 totals 15 residues. Germline lookup yields CDR1 MNHEY and CDR2 SVGAGI. MiXCR, applied by TCRdb to the reads, yields one record per CDR3 protein. The repertoire has about 740,000 distinct CDR3 sequences, around a third of them found once; the top ten carry 15% to 20%. This sequence originates from a human donor in good health (CMV status not recorded). Some clones in this sample may be carry-over from other donors' samples. The sequencing here drew on cultured PBMCs, taken from culture after CMV antigen stimulation. The chain combines TRBV6-5 with TRBJ1-1; 7 positions agree with TRBD1. The CDR3 DNA sequence: TGTGCCAGCAGCCAACGTCAAGGATGGGGACAGCCAGCTTTCTTT. Residues: CASSQRQGWGQPAFF.